Sequencing of this TCR beta chain was carried out in a study of human T cells and chemical hapten exposure. The wider study: The sensitizing agent was 2% DPC, placed on 2 cm by 2 cm of upper inner arm skin. Patch tests put 0.01% DPC on the upper back, and the results were checked at 6 days.

This CDR3 is built from 14 residues. Between the trimmed V and J ends, which lost 5 bases and 8 bases, there was a span of 16 bases. The germline V gene encodes CDR1 ENHRY and CDR2 SYGVKD. TCRdb independently ran MiXCR on the RACE reads; one entry per CDR3 protein. The profile shows some 88,000 distinct CDR3 sequences, approximately 11% of them singletons. Documented time point: patch test 2, 6 weeks after DPC sensitization. Treatment denoted: therapeutic diphenylcyclopropenone sensitization with weekly scalp DPC. The receptor comes from a middle-aged man with alopecia areata. Some clones in this sample may be carry-over from other donors' samples. Here the sequenced sample was whole blood, taken in connection with sensitization to the hapten diphenylcyclopropenone (DPC). V gene TRBV10-3 combines with J gene TRBJ2-1; tentatively, D is TRBD1 or TRBD2 (5 bases each). DNA for the CDR3: TGTGCCATCAGTCGAGGGGTCCAAACGGATGAGCAGTTCTTC. It codes for CAISRGVQTDEQFF.